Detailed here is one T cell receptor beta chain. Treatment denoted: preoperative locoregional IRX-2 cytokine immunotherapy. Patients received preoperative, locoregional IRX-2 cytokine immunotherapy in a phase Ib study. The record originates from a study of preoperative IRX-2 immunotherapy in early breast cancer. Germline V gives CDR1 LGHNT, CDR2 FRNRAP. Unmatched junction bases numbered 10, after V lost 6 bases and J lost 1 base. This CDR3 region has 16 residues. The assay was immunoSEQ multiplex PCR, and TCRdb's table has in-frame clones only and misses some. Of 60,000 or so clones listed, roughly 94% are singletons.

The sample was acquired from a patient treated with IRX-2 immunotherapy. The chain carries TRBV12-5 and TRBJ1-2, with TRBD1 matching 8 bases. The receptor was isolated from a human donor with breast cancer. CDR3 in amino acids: CASGRAPDRDNYGYTF. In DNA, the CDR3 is TGTGCTAGTGGGCGAGCTCCGGACAGGGATAACTATGGCTACACCTTC.